This T cell receptor beta chain appears in the sequencing data of a study of graft-versus-host responses after intestinal transplantation. Study information: Recipients got multivisceral, liver-intestinal, or isolated intestinal transplants.

The CDR3 extends over 17 amino acids. Germline CDR1 is SEHNR and CDR2 is FQNEAQ (reference sequence). Trimming took 0 bases from V and 2 from J; bases not matched to a gene: 8. The repertoire was sequenced with immunoSEQ multiplex PCR; TCRdb's copy has only in-frame clones and lacks some. The sample shows 9,500 to 13,000 clones, 80% to 95% of them seen only once. Worth noting for this clone: The antigen is unknown.

General study results and limits: Marrow from the recipient contained GvH clones, some of which had appeared first in ileum or blood.

This chain links TRBV7-9 with TRBJ2-3, with 7 bases lining up with TRBD2. The sample was PBMCs, taken more than 40 days after intestinal transplantation. This clonotype originated in a human patient who received an intestinal transplant, so some T cells may come from the graft donor. For the CDR3, the DNA is TGTGCCAGCAGCTTAGCGCGGGGGTTTGTCCACACAGATACGCAGTATTTT. Encoded protein: CASSLARGFVHTDTQYF.